The entry below gives a single TCR beta chain sequence along with its context. The data were taken from a study of shared clonotypes between healthy human individuals. V was cut by 3 bases and J by 8 bases, with 15 bases left in between. CDR1 and CDR2 from the germline V gene are MNHEY and SMNVEV (reference sequence). The CDR3 runs to 14 residues. Genomic DNA per cell subset filled all wells of several immunoSEQ plates. The table came from immunoSEQ multiplex PCR; TCRdb's copy has only in-frame clones and leaves some out. The data hold 1.4 million or so clones, with 98% observed a single time. None of the donors, who were healthy HIV-negative adults, had recently had acute infections or vaccinations. Nashville, Tennessee was home to all donors, who were Caucasian adults. CD4+ cells underwent separation, giving CD45RA+ naive and CD45RA-negative memory subsets.

The sequenced sample consisted of naive CD4+ T cells sorted from blood. Noted subset: CD45RA+ positively selected. This TCR came from a man aged 25 to 40 in good health. V usage is TRBV27 and J usage is TRBJ2-3; D not certain. The CDR3 region is CASSLAVAPATQYF. CDR3 nucleotide sequence: TGTGCCAGCAGTTTGGCCGTAGCACCCGCTACGCAGTATTTT.